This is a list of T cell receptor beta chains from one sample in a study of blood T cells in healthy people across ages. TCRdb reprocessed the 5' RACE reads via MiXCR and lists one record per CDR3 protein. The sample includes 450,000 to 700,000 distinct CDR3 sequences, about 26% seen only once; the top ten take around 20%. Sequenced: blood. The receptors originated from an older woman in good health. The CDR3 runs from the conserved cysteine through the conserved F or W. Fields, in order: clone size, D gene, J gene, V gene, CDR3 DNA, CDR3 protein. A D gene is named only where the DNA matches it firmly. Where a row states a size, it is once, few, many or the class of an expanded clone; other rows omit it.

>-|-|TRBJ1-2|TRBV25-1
TGTGCCAGCAGTAAGGGGCACAACTATGGCTACACCTTC
CASSKGHNYGYTF
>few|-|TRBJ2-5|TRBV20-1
TGCAGTGCTAGAGGCGGGCTAGGGGAGACCCAGTACTTC
CSARGGLGETQYF
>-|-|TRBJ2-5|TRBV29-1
TGCAGCGTTGTGGCAGTAGGCAGAGAGACCCAGTACTTC
CSVVAVGRETQYF
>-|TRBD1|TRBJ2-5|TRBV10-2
TGCGCCAGCAGTGGAATTGGACAGGGGGCTGAGACCCAGTACTTC
CASSGIGQGAETQYF
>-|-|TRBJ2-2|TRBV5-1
TGCGCCAGCAGCTTGGGGTTCGATACAGGGGAGCTGTTTTTT
CASSLGFDTGELFF
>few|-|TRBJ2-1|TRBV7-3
TGTGCCAGCAGCTTAACTTTCAGTCTTAGCTTGGAGCAGTTCTTC
CASSLTFSLSLEQFF
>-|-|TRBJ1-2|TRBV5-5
TGTGCCAGCAGCTTTACACGGGGCGCCGACTACACCTTC
CASSFTRGADYTF
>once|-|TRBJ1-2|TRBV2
TGTGCCAGCAGTTGGACAGCTAACTATGGCTACACCTTC
CASSWTANYGYTF
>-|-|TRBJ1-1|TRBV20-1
TGCAGTGCTAGAGATCGTCAAGGGTGGGGCATGAACACTGAAGCTTTCTTT
CSARDRQGWGMNTEAFF
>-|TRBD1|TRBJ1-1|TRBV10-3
TGTGCCATCACAGAGACAGGGGGGAACACTGAAGCTTTCTTT
CAITETGGNTEAFF
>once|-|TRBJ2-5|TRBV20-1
TGCAGTGCTACGACTAGTCTCCAAGAGACCCAGTACTTC
CSATTSLQETQYF
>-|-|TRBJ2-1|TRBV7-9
TGTGCCAGCGGGGCTCTTTACAATGAGCAGTTCTTC
CASGALYNEQFF
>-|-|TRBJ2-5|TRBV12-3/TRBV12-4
TGTGCCAGCAGTTTTAACAGGCCGAGCCAAGAGACCCAGTACTTC
CASSFNRPSQETQYF